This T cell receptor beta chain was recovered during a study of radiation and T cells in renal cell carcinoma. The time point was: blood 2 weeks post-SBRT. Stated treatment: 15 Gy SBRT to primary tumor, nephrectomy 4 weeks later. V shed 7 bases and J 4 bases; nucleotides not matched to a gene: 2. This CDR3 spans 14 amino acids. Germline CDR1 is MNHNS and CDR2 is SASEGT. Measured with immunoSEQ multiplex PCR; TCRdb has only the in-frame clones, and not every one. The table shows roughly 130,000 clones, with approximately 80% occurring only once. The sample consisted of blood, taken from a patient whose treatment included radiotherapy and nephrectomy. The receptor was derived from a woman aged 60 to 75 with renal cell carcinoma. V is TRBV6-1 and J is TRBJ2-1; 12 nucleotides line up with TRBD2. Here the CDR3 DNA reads TGTGCCAGCACCGGACTAGCGGGGTACAATGAGCAGTTCTTC. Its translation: CASTGLAGYNEQFF.